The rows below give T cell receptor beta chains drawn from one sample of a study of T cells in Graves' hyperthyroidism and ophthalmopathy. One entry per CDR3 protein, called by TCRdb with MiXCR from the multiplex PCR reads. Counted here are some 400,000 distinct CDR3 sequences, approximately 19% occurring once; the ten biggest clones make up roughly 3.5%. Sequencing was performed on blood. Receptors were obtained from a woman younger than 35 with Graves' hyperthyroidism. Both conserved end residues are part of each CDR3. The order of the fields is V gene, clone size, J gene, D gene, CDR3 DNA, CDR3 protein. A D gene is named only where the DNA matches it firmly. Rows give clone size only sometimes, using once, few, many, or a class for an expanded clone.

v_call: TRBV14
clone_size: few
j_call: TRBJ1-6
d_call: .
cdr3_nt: TGTGCCAGCAGCCAAGAGGGCAGCTCCTATAATTCACCCCTCCACTTT
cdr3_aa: CASSQEGSSYNSPLHF

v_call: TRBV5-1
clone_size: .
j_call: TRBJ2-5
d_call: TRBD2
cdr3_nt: TGCGCCAGCAGGGCCGGGACTAGCGGGGGCCCGTACCAAGAGACCCAGTACTTC
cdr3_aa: CASRAGTSGGPYQETQYF

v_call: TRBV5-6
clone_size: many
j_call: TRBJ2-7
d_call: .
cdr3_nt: TGTGCCAGCAGCTCAGACAGGTACCTCTCCTCCTACGAGCAGTACTTC
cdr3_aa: CASSSDRYLSSYEQYF

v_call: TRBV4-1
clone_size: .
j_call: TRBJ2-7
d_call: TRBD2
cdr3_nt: TGCGCCAGCAGCCCCGCGGGGTCGTCGGGAGGATTTTACTCCTACGAGCAGTACTTC
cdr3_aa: CASSPAGSSGGFYSYEQYF

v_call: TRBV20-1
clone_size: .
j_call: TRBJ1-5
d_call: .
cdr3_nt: TGCAGTGTCGTCCCGGCAGGGGCGGGCAATCAGCCCCAGCATTTT
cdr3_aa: CSVVPAGAGNQPQHF

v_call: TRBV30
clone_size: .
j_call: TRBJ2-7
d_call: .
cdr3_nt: TGTGCCTGGAGTGGGGACCATAGACACGAGCAGTACTTC
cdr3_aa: CAWSGDHRHEQYF

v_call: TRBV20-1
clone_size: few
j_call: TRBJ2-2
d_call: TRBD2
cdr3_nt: TGCAGTGCTAGAGATCCCCTAGCGGGGGTTGCCGGGGAGCTGTTTTTT
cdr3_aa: CSARDPLAGVAGELFF

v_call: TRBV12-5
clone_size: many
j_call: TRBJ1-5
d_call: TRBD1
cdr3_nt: TGTGCTAGTGCCCAGGGGGGGGGTGAGCCCCAGCATTTT
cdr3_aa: CASAQGGGEPQHF

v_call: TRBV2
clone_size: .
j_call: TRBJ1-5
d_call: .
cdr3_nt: TGTGCCAGCAGCCGGGACCACAATCAGCCCCAGCATTTT
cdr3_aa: CASSRDHNQPQHF

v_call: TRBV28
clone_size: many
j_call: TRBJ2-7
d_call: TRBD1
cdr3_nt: TGTGCCAGCCGGCCACCGGGACAGAACTACGAGCAGTACTTC
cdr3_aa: CASRPPGQNYEQYF

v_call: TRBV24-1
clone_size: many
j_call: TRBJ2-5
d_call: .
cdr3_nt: TGTGCCACCAGTGATTTGGGAGGGGACGAGACCCAGTACTTC
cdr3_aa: CATSDLGGDETQYF

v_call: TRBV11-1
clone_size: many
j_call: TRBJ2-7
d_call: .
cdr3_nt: TGTGCCAGCAGCTTAGTTATGCATTCCGGGTTCTACGAGCAGTACTTC
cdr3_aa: CASSLVMHSGFYEQYF

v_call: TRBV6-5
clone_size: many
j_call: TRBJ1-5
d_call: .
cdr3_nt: TGTGCCAGCAGGGCCCTCGGGAGGGAAAGCAATCAGCCCCAGCATTTT
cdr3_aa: CASRALGRESNQPQHF

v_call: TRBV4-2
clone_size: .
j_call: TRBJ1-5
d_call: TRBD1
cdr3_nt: TGTGCCAGCAGCCAGGGGACAGGGGGGCGAAATCAGCCCCAGCATTTT
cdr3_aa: CASSQGTGGRNQPQHF

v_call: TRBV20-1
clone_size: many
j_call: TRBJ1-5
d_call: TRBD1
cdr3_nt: TGCAGTGCCCTTACCGGGACAGAAAATCAGCCCCAGCATTTT
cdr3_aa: CSALTGTENQPQHF

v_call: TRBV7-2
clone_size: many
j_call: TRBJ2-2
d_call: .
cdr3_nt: TGTGCCAGCAGCTGGACGTTCGGGGAGCTGTTTTTT
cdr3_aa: CASSWTFGELFF

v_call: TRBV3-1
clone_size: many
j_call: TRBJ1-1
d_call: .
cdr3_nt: TGTGCCAGCAGCCCCCTCGGGTCTACTGAAGCTTTCTTT
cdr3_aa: CASSPLGSTEAFF

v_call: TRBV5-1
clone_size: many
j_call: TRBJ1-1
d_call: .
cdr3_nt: TGCGCCAGCAGCTTGGCGGGGACGGGAACCACTGAAGCTTTCTTT
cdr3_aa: CASSLAGTGTTEAFF

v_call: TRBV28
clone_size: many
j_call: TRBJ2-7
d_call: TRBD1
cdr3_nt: TGTGCCAGCCGGGGGACAGGGGCTTCCGAGCAGTACTTC
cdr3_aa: CASRGTGASEQYF

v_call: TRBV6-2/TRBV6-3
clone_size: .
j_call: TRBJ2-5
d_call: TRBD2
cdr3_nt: TGTGCCAGCAGACTAGCGGTACAAGAGACCCAGTACTTC
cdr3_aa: CASRLAVQETQYF

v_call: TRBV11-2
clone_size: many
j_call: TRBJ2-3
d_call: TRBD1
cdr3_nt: TGTGCCAGCAACCTGGGACAGTTGAGAAAAGATACGCAGTATTTT
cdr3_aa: CASNLGQLRKDTQYF

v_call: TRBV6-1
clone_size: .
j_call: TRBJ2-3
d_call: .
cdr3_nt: TGTGCCTGCGACTATAGCGCAAGCACAGATACGCAGTATTTT
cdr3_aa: CACDYSASTDTQYF

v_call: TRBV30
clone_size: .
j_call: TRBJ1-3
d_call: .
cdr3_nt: TGTGCCTGGGACTCGGGGGGAAACACCATATATTTT
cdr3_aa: CAWDSGGNTIYF

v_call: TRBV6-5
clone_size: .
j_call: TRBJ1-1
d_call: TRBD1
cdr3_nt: TGTGCCAGCAGTTACACAGGACAGGGGGTAGCTTTCTTT
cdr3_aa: CASSYTGQGVAFF

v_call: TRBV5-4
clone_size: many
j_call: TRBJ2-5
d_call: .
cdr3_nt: TGTGCCAGCAGCATTGCGGGGAGAGAGACCCAGTACTTC
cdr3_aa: CASSIAGRETQYF

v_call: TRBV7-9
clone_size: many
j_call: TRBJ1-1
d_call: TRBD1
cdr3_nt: TGTGCCAGCAGCCCCCGGGACAGCCCGAACACTGAAGCTTTCTTT
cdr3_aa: CASSPRDSPNTEAFF

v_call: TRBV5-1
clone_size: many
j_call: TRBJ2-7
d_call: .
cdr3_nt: TGCGCCAGCAGCCGGGAGATTGGCGGGGCCTTCCCTGAGCAGTACTTC
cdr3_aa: CASSREIGGAFPEQYF

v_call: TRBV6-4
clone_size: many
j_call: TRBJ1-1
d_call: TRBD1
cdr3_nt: TGTGCCAGCAGTGACTCGCGCTCCGACAGGGGGAAGAGAGGGCCGAACACTGAAGCTTTCTTT
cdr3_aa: CASSDSRSDRGKRGPNTEAFF

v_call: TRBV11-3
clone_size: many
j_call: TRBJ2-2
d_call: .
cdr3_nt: TGTGCCAGCAGCTTAGTATTCAGGGCCGGCGGCACCGGGGAGCTGTTTTTT
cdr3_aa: CASSLVFRAGGTGELFF

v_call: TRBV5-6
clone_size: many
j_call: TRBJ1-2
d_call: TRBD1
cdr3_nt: TGTGCCAGCAGCCCGATCGGGACAGGGGGCGATTATGGCTACACCTTC
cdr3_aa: CASSPIGTGGDYGYTF

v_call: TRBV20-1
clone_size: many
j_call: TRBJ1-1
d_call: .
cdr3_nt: TGCAGTGCTCCCACACCGTCAAGAAACACTGAAGCTTTCTTT
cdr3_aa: CSAPTPSRNTEAFF

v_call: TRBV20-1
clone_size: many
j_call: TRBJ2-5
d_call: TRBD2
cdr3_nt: TGCAGTGCTAGAGAGCGGGGGGGCCTCCAAGAGACCCAGTACTTC
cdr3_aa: CSARERGGLQETQYF